Included here is one T cell receptor beta chain sequence, with context. This entry comes from a study of blood T cell repertoires in COVID-19. V was shortened by 3 bases and J by 2 bases, with 8 bases between the two germline ends. Per germline, CDR1 SGHVS and CDR2 FQNEAQ. The CDR3 contains 14 residues. Produced via immunoSEQ multiplex PCR; TCRdb's table is partial and in-frame only. The sample lists about 240,000 clones; approximately 85% were seen once. The specimen was peripheral blood. The J gene is TRBJ2-1, the V gene TRBV7-8, with a weak D call TRBD1 (6 bases). The TCR sequence derives from a man aged 45 to 65 with COVID-19, enrolled during active disease. The CDR3 DNA is TGTGCCAGCAGCTTTAGGGACACCTACAATGAGCAGTTCTTC. Its protein is CASSFRDTYNEQFF.